The sample holds a few counts of the clone carrying this TCR beta chain. The antigen is undetermined. The CDR3 loop spans 14 amino acids. CDR1 is MNHEY, CDR2 SVGAGI, per germline. Trimming cost V 0 bases and J 10 bases; bases outside gene matches: 6. This sample was taken from a study of T cell repertoires in cytomegalovirus infection. Study summary: Public TCR beta signature analysis indicated the presence of both CMV infection and matching HLA type.

TCRdb itself ran the reads through MiXCR, one entry per CDR3 protein. This sample yields more than 400,000 distinct CDR3 sequences, of which about 30% are seen a single time; about 13% belongs to the top ten. General study points: HLA-C-restricted CMV clonotypes gave the most frequent clonotype in two of eight donors.

The material sequenced was PBMCs. The receptor was derived from a human donor in good health (CMV status not recorded). Some clones in this sample may be carry-over from other donors' samples. The rearrangement joins TRBV6-5 to TRBJ2-1, with 7 bases lining up with TRBD1. The CDR3 spells CASSYSYDRDEQFF. In DNA, the CDR3 is TGTGCCAGCAGTTACTCCTACGACAGGGACGAGCAGTTCTTC.